This TCR beta chain was sequenced during a study of T cell repertoires in cytomegalovirus infection. Study conclusions and caveats: Cumulative frequency of public TCR beta families picked out carriers of CMV plus the relevant HLA. Clonotypes of TCR beta that were HLA-C-restricted and CMV-specific dominated the ex vivo response.

TCRdb reprocessed the reads with MiXCR, giving one entry per CDR3 protein. The top ten clones hold 20% to 30% of a sample with under 600,000 distinct CDR3 sequences, about 17% of them seen once. The CDR3 has 16 residues. Trimming shortened V by 4 bases and J by 2 bases, and 12 bases separated the two germline ends. Germline CDR1 is LNHDA and CDR2 is SQIVND (reference sequence). This clonotype was counted between two and nine times. The antigen remains unidentified. The rearrangement joins TRBV19 to TRBJ2-6, with a possible D match to TRBD2 (5 bases). The origin of this receptor is a human donor in good health (CMV status not recorded). Some clones in this sample may be carry-over from other donors' samples. The sample taken for sequencing was CD8+ T cells from PBMCs. In DNA, the CDR3 is TGTGCCAGTAGTACATTCGGGGAAGCTGGGGCCAACGTCCTGACTTTC. Amino acids: CASSTFGEAGANVLTF.